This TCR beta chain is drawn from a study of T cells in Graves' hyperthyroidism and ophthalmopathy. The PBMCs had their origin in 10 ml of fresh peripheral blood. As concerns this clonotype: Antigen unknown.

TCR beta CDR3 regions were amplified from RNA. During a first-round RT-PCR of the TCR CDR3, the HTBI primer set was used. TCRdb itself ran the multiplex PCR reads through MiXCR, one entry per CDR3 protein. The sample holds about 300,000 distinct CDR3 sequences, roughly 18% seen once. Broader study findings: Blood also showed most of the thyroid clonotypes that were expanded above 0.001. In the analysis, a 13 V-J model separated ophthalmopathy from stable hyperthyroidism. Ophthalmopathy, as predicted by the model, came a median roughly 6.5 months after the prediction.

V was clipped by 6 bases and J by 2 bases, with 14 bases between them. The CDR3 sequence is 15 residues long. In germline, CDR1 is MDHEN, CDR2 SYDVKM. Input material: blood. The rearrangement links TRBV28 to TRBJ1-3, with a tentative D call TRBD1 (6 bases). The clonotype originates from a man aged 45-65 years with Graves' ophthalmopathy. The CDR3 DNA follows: TGTGCCAGCAGACTACAGGGAGGTCCTGGAAACACCATATATTTT. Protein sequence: CASRLQGGPGNTIYF.